The following is a T cell receptor beta chain sequence with its context. This sample was included in a study of glioma-infiltrating T cells after dendritic cell vaccination. Across the study: Samples are from glioblastoma patients in Phase I and II dendritic cell vaccine trials. Monocyte-derived dendritic cells, cultured six to seven days with IL-4 and GM-CSF, were pulsed with autologous tumor lysate.

Time point given: after dendritic cell vaccination, including at tumor progression/relapse. Patients had residual fresh-frozen tumor tissue and more than two years of survival data. Primers: 60 V beta forward and 13 J beta reverse. TCRdb keeps only in-frame clones here, not all; method: immunoSEQ multiplex PCR. Of around 90,000 clones detected, approximately 75% appear once; the ten largest clones hold 2% to 2.5%. Sequencing used blood, obtained after dendritic cell vaccination. The clonotype originates from a human donor with glioblastoma.

In DNA, the CDR3 is TGCAGCGTTGAACAGGGGCGTGGTACGCAGTATTTT. Its translation: CSVEQGRGTQYF. J is TRBJ2-3 and V is TRBV29-1; weak D call: TRBD1 (6 bases). This CDR3 comprises 12 residues. V lost 2 bases, J lost 8 bases, and 11 bases lay in between. Germline values: CDR1 SQVTM, CDR2 ANQGSEA.